This T cell receptor beta chain stems from a study of vaccination effects on CD4 cells after COVID-19. Overall study context: Wells each received 1.5 million to 2.5 million PBMC, cultured with about 10 IU/ml IL-2 and roughly 9.4 ug/ml peptides. Overall study results and limits: Small numbers of convalescent patients limited the study. It also lacked early post-infection timepoints.

Produced via immunoSEQ multiplex PCR; TCRdb's table is partial and in-frame only. The data show around 69,000 clones, around 85% seen once. In regard to this clone: Its matching antigen is unknown.

The CDR3 is 12 residues long. Isolation of CD4+ T cells took place after about nine days of culture. Each person got two doses of an mRNA SARS-CoV-2 vaccine, BNT162b2 or mRNA-1273. Each vaccine recipient was nucleocapsid antibody negative and had no prior SARS-CoV-2 infection. A half-volume exchange with IL-2 medium occurred on days 3 and 7. The J gene is TRBJ1-6, the V gene TRBV7-5. TRBV7-5 represents a pseudogene. The origin of this receptor is a human donor who received a COVID-19 vaccine. The sample was CD4+ T cells from PBMCs cultured without peptide, taken after COVID-19 vaccination. The CDR3 region has the DNA TGTGCCAGAAGCGCCCGTCGGGGGGTCCTCCGCTTT. It is translated as CARSARRGVLRF.